The T cell receptor (beta chain) described here comes from a study of blood T cell repertoires in COVID-19. V lost 7 bases and J lost 4; bases outside the gene matches: 12. The germline V gene encodes CDR1 LNHDA and CDR2 SQIVND (reference sequence). The CDR3 length is 15 residues. Generated by immunoSEQ multiplex PCR, the TCRdb table keeps only in-frame clones and is missing some. The profile shows about 250,000 clones, about 88% of them singletons. The gene calls are TRBV19 and TRBJ1-2, with TRBD1 identical over 7 bases. This TCR came from a woman aged 40 to 49 who had recovered from COVID-19. Sequencing input: peripheral blood. DNA of the CDR3: TGTGCCAGTACCTCTTCTCATGGGACAGTCTATGGCTACACCTTC. Residues: CASTSSHGTVYGYTF. Together with reference TRBV19 and TRBJ1-2, the CDR3 gives the full variable domain: DGGITQSPKYLFRKEGQNVTLSCEQNLNHDAMYWYRQDPGQGLRLIYYSQIVNDFQKGDIAEGYSVSREKKESFPLTVTSAQKNPTAFYLCASTSSHGTVYGYTFGSGTRLTVV.